This T cell receptor (beta chain) stems from a study of shared clonotypes between healthy human individuals. Study-level findings and limits: Read depth was anticipated to influence clonotype sharing among donors.

Trimming took 4 bases from V and 2 from J, leaving 17 bases between them. CDR1 and CDR2 from the germline V gene are MNHNS and SASEGT. The CDR3 extends over 17 amino acids. Unsorted PBMC DNA underwent sequencing on ten immunoSEQ deep assay plates. Authors' processing steps: Filtering differed because ImmunoSEQ produced junction-only sequences that carried no quality scores. Profiling relied on immunoSEQ multiplex PCR, and the TCRdb table lists in-frame clones only, not all of them. Clone size and V and J calls were adopted from that table, with D and trimming inferred from the DNA. This table holds about 600,000 clones, around 76% found once. This clone was recorded many times. Its antigen remains unknown. Around 90 million PBMCs per unsorted sample were used for genomic DNA.

This clonotype was sampled from a woman in her forties in good health. Some clones in this sample may be carry-over from other donors' samples. The chain employs TRBV6-1 and TRBJ2-2; D perhaps matches TRBD1 (6 bases). The source material was PBMCs. CDR3 loop: CASSGHYRDLNTGELFF. For the CDR3, the DNA is TGTGCCAGCAGTGGACATTACAGGGACCTAAACACCGGGGAGCTGTTTTTT.